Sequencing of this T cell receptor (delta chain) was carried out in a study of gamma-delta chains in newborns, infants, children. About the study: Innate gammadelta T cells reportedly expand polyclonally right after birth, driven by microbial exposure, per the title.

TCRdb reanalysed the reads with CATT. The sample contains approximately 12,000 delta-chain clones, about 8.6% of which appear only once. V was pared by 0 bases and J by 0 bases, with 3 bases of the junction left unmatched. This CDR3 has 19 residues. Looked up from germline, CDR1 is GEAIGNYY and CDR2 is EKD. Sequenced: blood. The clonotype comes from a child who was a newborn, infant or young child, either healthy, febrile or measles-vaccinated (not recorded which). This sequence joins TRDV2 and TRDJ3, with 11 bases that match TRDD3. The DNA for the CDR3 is TGTGCCTGTGACACCGGCTGGGGGATACCCTCCTGGGACACCCGACAGATGTTTTTC. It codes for CACDTGWGIPSWDTRQMFF.